This paragraph reports one T cell receptor beta chain. The antigen remains unidentified. The data belong to a study of T cells in Graves' hyperthyroidism and ophthalmopathy. About the study: The blood sample was taken at first diagnosis, before treatment began.

Study observations and caveats: It was a median approximately six months before onset that the model predicted ophthalmopathy. Researchers found most expanded thyroid clonotypes above 0.001 in blood as well.

With a duration under 2 months, the hyperthyroidism was newly diagnosed in patients aged 18 to 65. RNA transcripts were the template for amplifying TCR beta CDR3 regions. An initial round of RT-PCR targeting the TCR CDR3 relied on the HTBI primer set. Each CDR3 protein is one row after TCRdb ran MiXCR on the multiplex PCR reads. Of fewer than 500,000 distinct CDR3 sequences listed, approximately 13% are singletons. The trim removed 4 bases at V and 4 bases at J, leaving 12 bases unmatched. Per the germline V gene, CDR1 is ENHRY and CDR2 is SYGVKD. There are 17 residues in the CDR3. The chain combines TRBV10-3 with TRBJ2-3; 9 nucleotides align to TRBD1. The material sequenced was blood. This clonotype was sampled from a man aged 25-45 years with Graves' hyperthyroidism that later progressed to Graves' ophthalmopathy. The CDR3 reads CAISGGQGVSGPDTQYF. Here the CDR3 DNA reads TGTGCCATCAGTGGGGGACAGGGAGTGAGTGGTCCAGATACGCAGTATTTT.